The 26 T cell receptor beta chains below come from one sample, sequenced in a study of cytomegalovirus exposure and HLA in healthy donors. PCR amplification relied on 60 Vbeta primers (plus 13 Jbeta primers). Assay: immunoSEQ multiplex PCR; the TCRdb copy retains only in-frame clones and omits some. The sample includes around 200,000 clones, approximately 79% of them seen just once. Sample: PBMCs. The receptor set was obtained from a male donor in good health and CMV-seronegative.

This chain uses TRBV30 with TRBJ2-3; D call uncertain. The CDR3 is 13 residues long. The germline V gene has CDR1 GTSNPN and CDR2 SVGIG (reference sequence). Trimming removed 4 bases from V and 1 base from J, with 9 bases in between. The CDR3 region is CAWTSPGTDTQYF. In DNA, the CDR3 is TGTGCCTGGACAAGCCCTGGCACAGATACGCAGTATTTT.

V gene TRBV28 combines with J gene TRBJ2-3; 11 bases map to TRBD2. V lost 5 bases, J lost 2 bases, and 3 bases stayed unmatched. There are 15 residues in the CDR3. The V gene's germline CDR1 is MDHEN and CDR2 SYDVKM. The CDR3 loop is CASSGTSGFTDTQYF. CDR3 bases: TGTGCCAGCAGTGGGACTAGCGGATTCACAGATACGCAGTATTTT.

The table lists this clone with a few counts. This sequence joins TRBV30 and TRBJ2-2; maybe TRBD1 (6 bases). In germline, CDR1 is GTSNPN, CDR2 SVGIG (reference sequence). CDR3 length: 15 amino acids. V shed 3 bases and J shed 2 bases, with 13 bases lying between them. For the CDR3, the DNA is TGTGCCTGGAGCACCGCGGACAGAAACACCGGGGAGCTGTTTTTT. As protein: CAWSTADRNTGELFF.

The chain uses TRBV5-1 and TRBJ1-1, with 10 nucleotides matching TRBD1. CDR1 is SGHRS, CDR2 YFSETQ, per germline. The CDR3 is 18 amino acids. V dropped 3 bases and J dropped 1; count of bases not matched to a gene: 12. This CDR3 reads CASSWGSGTGVANTEAFF. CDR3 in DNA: TGCGCCAGCAGCTGGGGTTCCGGGACAGGGGTAGCGAACACTGAAGCTTTCTTT.

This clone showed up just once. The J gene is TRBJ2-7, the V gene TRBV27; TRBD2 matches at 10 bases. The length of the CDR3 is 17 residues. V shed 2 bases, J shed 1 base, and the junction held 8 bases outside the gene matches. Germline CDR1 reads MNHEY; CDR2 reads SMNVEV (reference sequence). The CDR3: CASSLRSLAGSSYEQYF. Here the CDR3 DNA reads TGTGCCAGCAGTTTACGGTCACTAGCGGGAAGTTCCTACGAGCAGTACTTC.

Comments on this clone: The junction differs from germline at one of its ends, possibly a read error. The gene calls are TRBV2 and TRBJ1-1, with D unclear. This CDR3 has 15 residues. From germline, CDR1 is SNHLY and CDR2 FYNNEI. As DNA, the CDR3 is TGTGCCAGCAGTGCTGGGCCCCGTGGAGGCACTGAAGCTCTCTTT. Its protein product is CASSAGPRGGTEALF.

The chain's CDR3 is CASSSYSYEQYF. The CDR3 DNA follows: TGTGCCAGCTCCTCCTACTCCTACGAGCAGTACTTC. The V and J genes are TRBV28 and TRBJ2-7, with D unclear. The V end was cut by 8 bases, the J end by 0 bases, with 8 bases between. The CDR3 extends over 12 amino acids. Germline assignment: CDR1 MDHEN and CDR2 SYDVKM. Complete variable domain (other parts from reference TRBV28 and TRBJ2-7): DVKVTQSSRYLVKRTGEKVFLECVQDMDHENMFWYRQDPGLGLRLIYFSYDVKMKEKGDIPEGYSVSREKKERFSLILESASTNQTSMYLCASSSYSYEQYFGPGTRLTVT.

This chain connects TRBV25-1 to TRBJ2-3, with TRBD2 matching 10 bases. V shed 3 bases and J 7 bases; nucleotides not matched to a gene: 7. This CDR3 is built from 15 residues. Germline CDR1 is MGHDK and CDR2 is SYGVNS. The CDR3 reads CASSDQAGGTNTQYF. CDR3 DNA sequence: TGTGCCAGCAGTGATCAAGCGGGGGGGACAAATACGCAGTATTTT.

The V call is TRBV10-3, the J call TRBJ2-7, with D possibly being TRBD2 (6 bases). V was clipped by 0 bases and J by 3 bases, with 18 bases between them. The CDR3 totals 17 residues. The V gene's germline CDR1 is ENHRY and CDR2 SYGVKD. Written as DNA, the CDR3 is TGTGCCATCAGTGAGTCAGGCGGGACCCTAAGGCTCTACGAGCAGTACTTC. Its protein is CAISESGGTLRLYEQYF.

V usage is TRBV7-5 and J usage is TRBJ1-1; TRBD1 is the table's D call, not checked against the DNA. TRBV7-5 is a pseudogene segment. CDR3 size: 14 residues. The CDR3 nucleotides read TGTGTCAGAAGCTTAGGACAGGGGGGGACTGAAGCTTTCTTT. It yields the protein CVRSLGQGGTEAFF.

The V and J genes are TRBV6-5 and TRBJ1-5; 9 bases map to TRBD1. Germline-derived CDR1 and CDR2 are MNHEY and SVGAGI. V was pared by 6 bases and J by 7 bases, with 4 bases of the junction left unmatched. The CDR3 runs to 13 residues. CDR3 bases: TGTGCCAGCAGCATACAGGGGGCACAGCCCCAGCATTTT. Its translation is CASSIQGAQPQHF.

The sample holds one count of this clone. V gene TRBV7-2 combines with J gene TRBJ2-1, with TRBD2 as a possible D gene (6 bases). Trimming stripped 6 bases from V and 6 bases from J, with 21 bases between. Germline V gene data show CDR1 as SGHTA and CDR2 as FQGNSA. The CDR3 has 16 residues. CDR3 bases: TGTGCCAGCAGGCTACCGGGACTCGCGCAAGGCAATGAGCAGTTCTTC. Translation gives CASRLPGLAQGNEQFF.

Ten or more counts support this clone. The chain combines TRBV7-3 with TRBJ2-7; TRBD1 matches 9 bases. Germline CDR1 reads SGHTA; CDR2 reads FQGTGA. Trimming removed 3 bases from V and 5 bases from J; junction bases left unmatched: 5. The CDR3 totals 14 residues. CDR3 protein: CASSLGGQGHEQYF. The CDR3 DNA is TGTGCCAGCAGCTTGGGGGGACAGGGCCACGAGCAGTACTTC.

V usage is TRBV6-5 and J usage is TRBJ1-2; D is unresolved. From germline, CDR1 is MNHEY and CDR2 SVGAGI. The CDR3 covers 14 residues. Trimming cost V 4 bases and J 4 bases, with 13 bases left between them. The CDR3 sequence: CASSFALEGYGYTF. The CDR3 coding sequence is TGTGCCAGCAGTTTCGCCTTGGAGGGCTATGGCTACACCTTC.

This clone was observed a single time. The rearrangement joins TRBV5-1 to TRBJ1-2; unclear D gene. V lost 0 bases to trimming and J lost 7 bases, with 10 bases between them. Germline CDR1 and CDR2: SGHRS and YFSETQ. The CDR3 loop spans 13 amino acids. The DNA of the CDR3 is TGCGCCAGCAGCTTGGATGGAGTGGGTGGCTACACCTTC. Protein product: CASSLDGVGGYTF.

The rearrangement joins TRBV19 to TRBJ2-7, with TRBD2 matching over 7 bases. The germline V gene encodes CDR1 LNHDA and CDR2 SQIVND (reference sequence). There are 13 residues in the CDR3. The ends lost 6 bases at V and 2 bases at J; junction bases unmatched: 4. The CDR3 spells CASSPGGAYEQYF. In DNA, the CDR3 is TGTGCCAGTAGCCCGGGGGGAGCCTACGAGCAGTACTTC.

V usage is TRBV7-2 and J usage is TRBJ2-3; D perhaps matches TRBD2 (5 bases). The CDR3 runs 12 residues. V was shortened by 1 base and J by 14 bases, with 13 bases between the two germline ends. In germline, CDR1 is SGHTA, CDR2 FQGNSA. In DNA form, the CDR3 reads TGTGCCAGCAGCTTAGGCGGGCCCGTACGGTATTTT. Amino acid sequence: CASSLGGPVRYF.

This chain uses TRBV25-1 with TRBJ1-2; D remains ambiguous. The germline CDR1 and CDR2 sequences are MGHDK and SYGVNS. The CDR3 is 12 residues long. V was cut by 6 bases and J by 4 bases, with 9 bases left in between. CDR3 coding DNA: TGTGCCAGCAGGGACTCCCGCTATGGCTACACCTTC. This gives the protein CASRDSRYGYTF.

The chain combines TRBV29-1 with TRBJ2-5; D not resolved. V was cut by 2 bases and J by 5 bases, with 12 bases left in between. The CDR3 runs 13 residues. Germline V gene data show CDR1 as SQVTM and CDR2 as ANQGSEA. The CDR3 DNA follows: TGCAGCGTTGAACAAAGTTTCAGGGAGACCCAGTACTTC. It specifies CSVEQSFRETQYF.

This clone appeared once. CDR3 protein: CASSDSLAFGEQYF. The CDR3 DNA is TGTGCCAGCAGCGACAGCCTAGCGTTTGGCGAGCAGTACTTC. V and J are TRBV13 and TRBJ2-7; the D gene is possibly TRBD2 (6 bases). V dropped 5 bases and J dropped 6 bases, with 17 bases sitting between them. CDR1 and CDR2 (germline): PRHDT, FYEKMQ (reference sequence). CDR3 size: 14 residues.

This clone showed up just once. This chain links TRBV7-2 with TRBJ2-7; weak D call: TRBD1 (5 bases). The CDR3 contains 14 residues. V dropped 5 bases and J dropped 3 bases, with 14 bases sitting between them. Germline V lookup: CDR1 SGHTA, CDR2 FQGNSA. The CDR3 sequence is CASSPTGHNYEQYF. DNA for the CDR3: TGTGCCAGCAGCCCCACAGGCCACAACTACGAGCAGTACTTC.

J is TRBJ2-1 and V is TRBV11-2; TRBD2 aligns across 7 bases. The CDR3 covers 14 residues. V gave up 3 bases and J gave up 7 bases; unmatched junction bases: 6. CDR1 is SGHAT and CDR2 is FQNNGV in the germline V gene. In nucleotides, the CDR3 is TGTGCCAGCAGCTTGTGGGAGGGGTTGAATGAGCAGTTCTTC. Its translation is CASSLWEGLNEQFF.

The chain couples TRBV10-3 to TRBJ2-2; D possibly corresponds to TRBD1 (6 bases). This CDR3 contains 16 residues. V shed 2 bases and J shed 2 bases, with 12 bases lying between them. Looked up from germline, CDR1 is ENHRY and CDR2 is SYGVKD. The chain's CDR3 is CAISESGGANTGELFF. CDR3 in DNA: TGTGCCATCAGTGAGAGTGGGGGCGCCAACACCGGGGAGCTGTTTTTT.

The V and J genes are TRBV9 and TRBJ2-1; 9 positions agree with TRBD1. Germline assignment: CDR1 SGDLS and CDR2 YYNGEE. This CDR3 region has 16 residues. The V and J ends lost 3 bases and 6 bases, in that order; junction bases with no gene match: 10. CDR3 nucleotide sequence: TGTGCCAGCAGCGCCCTACCGGGACAGGGTGTCAATGAGCAGTTCTTC. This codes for CASSALPGQGVNEQFF.

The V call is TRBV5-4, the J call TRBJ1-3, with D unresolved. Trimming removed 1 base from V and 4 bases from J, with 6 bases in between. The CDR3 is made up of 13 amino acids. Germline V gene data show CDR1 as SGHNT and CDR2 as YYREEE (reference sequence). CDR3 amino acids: CASSLSGGNTIYF. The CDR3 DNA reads TGTGCCAGCAGCTTGAGCGGCGGAAACACCATATATTTT.

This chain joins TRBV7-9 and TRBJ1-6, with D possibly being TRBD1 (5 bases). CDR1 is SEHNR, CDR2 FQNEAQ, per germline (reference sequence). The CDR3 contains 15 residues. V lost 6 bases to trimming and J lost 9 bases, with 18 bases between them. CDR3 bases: TGTGCCAGCAGACCCGGGGGGGGGACGGGTTCACCCCTCCACTTT. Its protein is CASRPGGGTGSPLHF.